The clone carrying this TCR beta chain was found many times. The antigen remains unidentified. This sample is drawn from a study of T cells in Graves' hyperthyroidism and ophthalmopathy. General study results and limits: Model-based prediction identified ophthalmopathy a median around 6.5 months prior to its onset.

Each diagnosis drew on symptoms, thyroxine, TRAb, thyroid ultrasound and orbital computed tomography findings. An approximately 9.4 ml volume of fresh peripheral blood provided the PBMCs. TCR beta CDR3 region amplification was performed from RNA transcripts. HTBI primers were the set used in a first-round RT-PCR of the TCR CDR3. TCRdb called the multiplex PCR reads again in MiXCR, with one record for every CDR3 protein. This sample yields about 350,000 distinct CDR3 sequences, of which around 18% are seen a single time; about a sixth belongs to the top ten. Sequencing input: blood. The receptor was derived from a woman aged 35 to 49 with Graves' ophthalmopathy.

DNA for the CDR3: TGTGCCAGTAGTATATCCGTACAAGAGACCCAGTACTTC. Translating gives CASSISVQETQYF. The chain employs TRBV19 and TRBJ2-5; no reliable D call. Germline V gene data show CDR1 as LNHDA and CDR2 as SQIVND (reference sequence). The CDR3 sequence is 13 residues long. V was clipped by 2 bases and J by 2 bases, with 6 bases between them.